This T cell receptor (beta chain) was identified in a study of T cell repertoires in cytomegalovirus infection (dated by TCRdb to between 2019 and 2020). For the wider study: Because public TCR beta signatures pointed to carriage of CMV infection together with the matching HLA type, the HLA type of each donor mattered for the analysis.

CDR1 is given as SGHTA and CDR2 as FQGNSA, both from the germline V gene. The V and J ends are trimmed by 5 bases and 3 bases, leaving 13 bases between them. The CDR3 measures 14 amino acids from cysteine to phenylalanine. The read is trimmed to its CDR3 DNA, 42 bases read in frame from base 1. This clonotype was counted many times. No antigen is known for it. Per-nucleotide qualities are absent, and no much larger clonotype sits a single base away. General conclusions and limits of the study: Carriers of CMV infection plus the relevant HLA type were discriminated by the cumulative frequency of public TCR beta family members in the study cohort and in an independent roughly 400-donor cohort. The ex vivo response was dominated by HLA-C-restricted CMV-specific TCR beta clonotypes, which also provided the single most frequent clonotype in two of eight donors.

The run used an Illumina HiSeq 1500. TCRdb passed the public sequencing reads through fastp at Q25 and MiXCR, retaining productive beta sequences. CDR3 protein sequences are deduplicated, and each keeps its most common genes and DNA. Present in this sample are more than 200,000 distinct CDR3 sequences, roughly 9% of which were seen just once. The ten largest clonotypes hold roughly 16% of the sample. The chain is assembled from TRBV7-2 and TRBJ1-2, with no D gene named confidently. This receptor was obtained from a human donor in good health (CMV status not recorded). Some clones in this sample may be carry-over from other donors' samples. The source material was PBMCs. The DNA sequence is TGTGCCAGCAGCCCGGGAGGCAGCTACTATGGCTACACCTTC. Protein translation: CASSPGGSYYGYTF.